This T cell receptor beta chain comes out of a study of T cell repertoires in cytomegalovirus infection. Study context: A matching HLA type, together with CMV infection, was signaled by public TCR beta signatures.

This clonotype occurred many times. Its antigen remains unidentified. The CDR3 spans 15 residues. Per germline, CDR1 SGHVS and CDR2 FQNEAQ. Trimming cost V 3 bases and J 1 base, with 10 bases left between them. Regarding the study as a whole: In two of eight donors, the top clonotype was HLA-C-restricted CMV-specific. Carriage of CMV together with the relevant HLA was identifiable through cumulative public TCR beta family frequency.

MiXCR was run by TCRdb on the reads, yielding one entry per CDR3 protein. The sample shows roughly 300,000 distinct CDR3 sequences, 9% to 9.5% of them seen only once. The rearrangement joins TRBV7-8 to TRBJ1-3; D might be TRBD1 (6 bases). This clonotype originated in a human donor in good health (CMV status not recorded). Some clones in this sample may be carry-over from other donors' samples. The source material was PBMCs. The CDR3 nucleotides read TGTGCCAGCAGCTTCAGGGGAGCGTCTGGAAACACCATATATTTT. Translation gives CASSFRGASGNTIYF.